The entry below describes one T cell receptor (beta chain). Its antigen is not identified. Peripheral blood, together with lesional scalp punch biopsies, was collected from alopecia areata patients. Germline V gene sequence: CDR1 SGHVS, CDR2 FNYEAQ. Trimming cost V 7 bases and J 5 bases; bases outside gene matches: 11. This CDR3 region has 15 residues. The sample is drawn from a study of CD8+ T cells in alopecia areata. Across the study: Tofacitinib was taken orally by treated patients, and the dose was 5 to 10 mg twice daily.

Isolated RNA was reverse transcribed into cDNA used as the sequencing template. Here immunoSEQ multiplex PCR was the method, and the copy in TCRdb shows in-frame clones only, minus some. This sample has fewer than 200,000 clones, with around 50% found just once. Whole-study results and caveats: Clarity of TCR sharing across patients fell short of that in mice, possibly HLA-related.

The source material was CD4+ T cells sorted from blood, sampled at week 0. The chain is built from TRBV7-6 and TRBJ2-3, with 8 bases that match TRBD2. The receptor's source is a human donor with alopecia areata. CDR3 region: CASTPYRGGRDTQYF. The DNA of the CDR3 is TGTGCCAGCACCCCTTACCGGGGGGGGCGAGATACGCAGTATTTT.